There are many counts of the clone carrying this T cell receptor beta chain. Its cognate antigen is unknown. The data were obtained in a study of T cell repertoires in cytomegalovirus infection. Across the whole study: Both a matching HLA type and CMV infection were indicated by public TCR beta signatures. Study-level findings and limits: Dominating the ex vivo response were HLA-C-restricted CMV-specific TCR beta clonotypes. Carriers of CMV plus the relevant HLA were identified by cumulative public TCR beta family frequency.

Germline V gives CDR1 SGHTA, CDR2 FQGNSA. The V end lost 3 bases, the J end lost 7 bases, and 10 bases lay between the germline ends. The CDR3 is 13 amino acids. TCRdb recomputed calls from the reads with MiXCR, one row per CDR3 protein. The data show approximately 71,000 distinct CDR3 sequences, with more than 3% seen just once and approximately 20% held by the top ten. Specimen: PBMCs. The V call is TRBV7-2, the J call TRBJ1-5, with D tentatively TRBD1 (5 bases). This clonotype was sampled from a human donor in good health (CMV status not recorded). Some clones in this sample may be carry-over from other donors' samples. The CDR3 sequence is CASSFREGQPQHF. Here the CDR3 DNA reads TGTGCCAGCAGCTTCAGGGAAGGCCAGCCCCAGCATTTT.